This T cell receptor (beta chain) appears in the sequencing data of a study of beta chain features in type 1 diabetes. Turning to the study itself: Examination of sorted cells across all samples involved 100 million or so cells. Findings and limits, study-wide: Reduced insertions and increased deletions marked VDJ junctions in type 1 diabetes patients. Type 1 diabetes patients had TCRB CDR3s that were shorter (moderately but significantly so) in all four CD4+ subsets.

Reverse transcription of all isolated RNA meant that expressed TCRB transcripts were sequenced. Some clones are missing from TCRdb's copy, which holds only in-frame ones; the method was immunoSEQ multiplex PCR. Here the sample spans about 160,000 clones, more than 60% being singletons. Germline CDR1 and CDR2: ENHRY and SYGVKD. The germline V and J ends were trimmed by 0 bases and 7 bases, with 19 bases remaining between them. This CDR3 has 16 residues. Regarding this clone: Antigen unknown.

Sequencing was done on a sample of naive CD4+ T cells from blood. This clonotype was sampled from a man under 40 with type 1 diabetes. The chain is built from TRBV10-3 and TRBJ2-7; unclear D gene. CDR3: CAISESRSPPLGEQYF. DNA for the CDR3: TGTGCCATCAGTGAGTCGAGAAGTCCCCCCCTTGGGGAGCAGTACTTC.